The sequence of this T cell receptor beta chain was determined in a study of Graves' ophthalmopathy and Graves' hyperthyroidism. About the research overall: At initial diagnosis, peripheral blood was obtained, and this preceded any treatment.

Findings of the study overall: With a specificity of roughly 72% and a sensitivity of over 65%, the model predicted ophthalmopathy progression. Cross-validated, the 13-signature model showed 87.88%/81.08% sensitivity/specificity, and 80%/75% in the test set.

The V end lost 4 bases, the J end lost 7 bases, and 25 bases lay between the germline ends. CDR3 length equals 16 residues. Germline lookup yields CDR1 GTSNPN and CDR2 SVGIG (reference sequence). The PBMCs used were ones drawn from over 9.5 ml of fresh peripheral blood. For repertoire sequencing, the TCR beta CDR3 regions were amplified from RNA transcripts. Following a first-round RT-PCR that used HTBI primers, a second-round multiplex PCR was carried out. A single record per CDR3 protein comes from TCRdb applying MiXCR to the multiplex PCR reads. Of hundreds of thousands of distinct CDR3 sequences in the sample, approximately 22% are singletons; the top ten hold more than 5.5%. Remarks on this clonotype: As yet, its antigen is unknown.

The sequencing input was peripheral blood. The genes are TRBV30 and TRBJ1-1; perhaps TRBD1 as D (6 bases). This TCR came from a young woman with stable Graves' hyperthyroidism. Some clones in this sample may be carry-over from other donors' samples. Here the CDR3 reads CAWTRKGSQGLFEAFF. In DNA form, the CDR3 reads TGTGCCTGGACTCGGAAAGGGTCACAGGGATTATTTGAAGCTTTCTTT.